The source of this T cell receptor beta chain is a study of identical twins. Whole-study results and caveats: Insertions ran lower in abundant cord blood beta clonotypes, though not in memory repertoires. When twins shared out-of-frame alpha sequences, those sequences had excess low generation probability. Weaker excess twin sharing was observed in beta out-of-frame sequences.

cDNA molecules carried unique molecular identifiers, and template switching added a universal primer site. TCRdb reanalysed the 5' RACE reads using MiXCR and keeps one entry per CDR3 protein. In the table there are nearly 650,000 distinct CDR3 sequences, about 7.1% of which are singletons. This clonotype was detected a few times. As yet, its antigen is unknown. The CDR3 runs 12 residues. Germline V gene lookup returns CDR1 MNHEY and CDR2 SVGEGT. The V end was cut by 6 bases, the J end by 7 bases, with 9 bases between. A further study also used this sample, focusing on yellow fever vaccine responses in identical twins.

The sequence was obtained from a woman in her late teens or twenties in good health. This chain links TRBV6-2 or TRBV6-3 with TRBJ1-4; D call uncertain. Input material: PBMCs. The CDR3 coding sequence is TGTGCCAGCAGAACCGGGAGTGAAAAACTGTTTTTT. Translated: CASRTGSEKLFF.